The present TCR beta chain was sequenced within a study of shared clonotypes between healthy human individuals (dated by TCRdb to 2018 to 2021). Regarding the complete study: The cohort included three men and a couple of women between 18 and 49 years of age. Libraries were prepared and TCR repertoires were sequenced by different laboratories using diverse techniques, in order to increase sequencing depth and limit assay-specific biases. To estimate repertoire size and how much clonotypes are shared between individuals, the study performed deep sequencing of blood TCR repertoires from about five healthy adults. For each donor, three plates each were used for CD4 naive and CD4 memory, two plates were used for CD8 naive, and one plate was used for CD8 memory. Per donor, leukapheresis produced somewhere between about 0.85 and 10 billion PBMCs. General study outcomes and caveats: Sampling was restricted to blood, and TCR repertoires in tissues likely differ from the TCR repertoires found in blood. Naive subsets generally had larger estimated clonotype richness than memory subsets. The genetic and exposure-history diversity represented was limited by the small number of donors. Approximately 5% of naive CD4, more than 3% of naive CD8, around 2.3% of memory CD4, and 0.4% of memory CD8 clonotypes were shared across several donors. Rarefaction of sorted-subset datasets indicated incomplete sequencing despite the large sequencing depth. Compared with non-shared clonotypes, clonotypes shared by all four sorted-subset donors had higher generation probabilities. Pairwise subsampling led to the expectation that sequencing depth would affect the degree of clonotype sharing among donors.

Using the deep immunoSEQ assay, TCR CDR3 regions were amplified from genomic DNA by multiplex PCR. Extracted genomic DNA from each cell subset was distributed evenly across all wells of several immunoSEQ 96-well plates, and each plate was treated as a replicate. For sorted subsets, each replicate PCR was loaded with about 0.2 ug genomic DNA, equivalent to roughly 30,000 T cell genomes. Purified libraries were quantified with a Qubit 3.0 fluorometer, sized on a Bioanalyzer 2100, and re-quantified with the KAPA Library Quantification kit. Every immunoSEQ 96-well plate was sequenced on a dedicated single-read 150-cycle Illumina NextSeq 550 flow cell. The authors processed their data as follows. The immunoSEQ output contained only junctional sequences without quality scores, so filtering could not match that applied to full-length reads. Sequences were annotated with PyIR, a Python wrapper for IgBLAST v1.9, and V/J genes and CDR3 were assigned using IMGT germline references. Any read was removed if the V/J assignment was weak (E-value above 1e-6), the CDR3 was missing, or the read contained stop codons, out-of-frame junctions, or ambiguous translated residues. V3J clonotypes were defined as sequences sharing the same inferred V gene, J gene, and CDR3 amino acid sequence. The percentage overlap between two repertoires was calculated by dividing the number of shared unique clonotypes by the size of the smaller repertoire. Richness of each repertoire was evaluated using RTK rarefaction, the Chao1 estimator, and Recon v2.1 estimates of unobserved clonotypes. For all TCRbeta clonotypes obtained by the gDNA method from four donors, generation probabilities were computed with OLGA. TCRdb provides this immuneACCESS table in a form limited to in-frame rearrangements. Some clones are lacking; in checked studies, under half of them reflect an unresolved V gene, and why the rest are absent is not known. V and J calls and clone size are copied from that table; D and trimming were computed from the DNA. In all, the sample holds roughly 2,500,000 clones, and roughly 93% of those were seen once. The top ten constitute about 0.34% of the sample.

The table lists this clone with a count of one. Its antigen specificity is not known. Base qualities were left out, and no much larger clone turns up one base away. The CDR3 contains 15 residues, cysteine and phenylalanine counted. Only the CDR3 region is kept as DNA, spanning 45 bases read in frame from base 1. For this chain, trimming is 5 bases at the V end and 5 bases at the J end, and the number of junction bases without a gene match is 7. The germline V gene sets CDR1 to SGHTA and CDR2 to FQGTGA. Donors were healthy HIV-negative adults with no recently reported acute infections or vaccinations. Only Caucasian adults living in Nashville, Tennessee, USA were represented among the donors. CD4+ T cells were enriched by magnetic negative selection; naive cells were then positively selected on CD45RA, and the negative fraction formed the memory subset. Blood was obtained by leukapheresis, after which PBMCs were separated by Ficoll-Histopaque density gradient centrifugation and cryopreserved in liquid nitrogen vapor phase. Purity and quantity of every magnetically sorted T cell population were checked by analytical flow cytometry. From each sorted fraction, genomic DNA was isolated and quantified by UV absorbance on a Nanodrop 2000c.

The TCR was taken from a young man in good health. Some clones in this sample may be carry-over from other donors' samples. Material for sequencing was naive CD4+ T cells from PBMCs. Explained via the paper, the cell subset or site label denotes: CD45RA+ positively selected. The sequence is built from TRBV7-3 and TRBJ2-1, with 9 central nucleotides matching TRBD1. CDR3 protein: CASSGTGTGNNEQFF. The DNA reads TGTGCCAGCAGCGGAACCGGGACAGGGAACAATGAGCAGTTCTTC.